This entry describes one T cell receptor (beta chain). This sample was included in a study of OX40 agonist ivuxolimab in advanced cancers. The CDR3 is made up of 11 amino acids. V was shortened by 5 bases and J by 3 bases, with 5 bases between the two germline ends. From germline, CDR1 is SNHLY and CDR2 FYNNEI. Sequencing was performed with immunoSEQ multiplex PCR; in TCRdb, only in-frame clones are kept and a portion is missing. The sample has 60,000 to 100,000 clones, approximately 90% seen once; the top ten hold 0.5% to 0.55%. The sequence derives from an adult with an advanced solid tumor such as melanoma, head and neck, liver or kidney cancer. The sequenced sample was CD4+ or CD8+ T cells sorted from blood, obtained in a trial of the OX40 agonist ivuxolimab. This chain uses TRBV2 with TRBJ2-7; no firm D call. The DNA of the CDR3 is TGTGCCAGCAGTAATTACTACGAGCAGTACTTC. This encodes CASSNYYEQYF.